Each of the 25 T cell receptor beta chains below was sequenced from the same sample in a study of response to subunit inactivated influenza vaccine. TCRdb processed the RT-PCR reads anew with MiXCR; each CDR3 protein has one entry. The data contain hundreds of thousands of distinct CDR3 sequences, less than 20% of them seen just once; the ten biggest clones take up about 11%. This sample comprised PBMCs from blood, obtained less than 6 days after vaccination. These receptors were obtained from a man over 45 who received an inactivated influenza vaccine.

This clonotype has a handful of counts. The chain combines TRBV10-3 with TRBJ2-3, with D hard to call. V lost 3 bases and J 4 bases, leaving 8 bases between the germline ends. This CDR3 has 13 amino acids. The germline CDR1 and CDR2 sequences are ENHRY and SYGVKD. CDR3 sequence reads: CAISDFAADTQYF. The DNA for the CDR3 is TGTGCCATCAGTGATTTCGCTGCAGATACGCAGTATTTT.

This clonotype has more than one count but fewer than ten. The gene calls are TRBV24-1 and TRBJ2-3, with D unclear. Trimming pared 2 bases from V and 1 base from J, leaving 15 bases between. The CDR3 totals 17 residues. The germline V gene encodes CDR1 KGHDR and CDR2 SFDVKD. This CDR3 reads CATSDSSFRTGTDTQYF. The CDR3 DNA reads TGTGCCACCAGTGATTCCTCTTTCCGGACGGGCACAGATACGCAGTATTTT.

The J gene is TRBJ2-1, the V gene TRBV12-3 or TRBV12-4; 11 bases match TRBD2. J lost 7 bases, V lost 6 bases, and 8 bases had no gene match. The CDR3 sequence is 15 residues long. CDR3 DNA: TGTGCCAGCAGAATAGCGGGAGGGCGCTCGAATGAGCAGTTCTTC. This gives the protein CASRIAGGRSNEQFF.

This chain uses TRBV24-1 with TRBJ2-1; D uncertain. Germline CDR1 is KGHDR and CDR2 is SFDVKD. The V end lost 2 bases, the J end lost 8 bases, and 9 bases lay between the germline ends. There are 13 residues in the CDR3. The CDR3 reads CATSDWAGDEQFF. The CDR3 nucleotides read TGTGCCACCAGTGATTGGGCTGGGGATGAGCAGTTCTTC.

This rearrangement joins TRBV5-4 to TRBJ2-7, with TRBD1 identical over 9 bases. There are 16 residues in the CDR3. CDR1 and CDR2 from the germline V gene are SGHNT and YYREEE (reference sequence). V shed 1 base, J shed 0 bases, and the junction held 5 bases outside the gene matches. CDR3 amino acids: CASSLRGQGHSYEQYF. CDR3 coding DNA: TGTGCCAGCAGCTTGAGGGGACAGGGCCACTCCTACGAGCAGTACTTC.

This clonotype turned up a few times. The J gene is TRBJ2-4, the V gene TRBV12-3 or TRBV12-4; TRBD1 agrees at 9 bases. V gave up 3 bases and J gave up 10 bases; unmatched junction bases: 10. The length of the CDR3 is 15 residues. In DNA form, the CDR3 reads TGTGCCAGCAGTTTGGGGACAGGGAGGTTTAGGATTCAGTACTTC. Amino acid sequence: CASSLGTGRFRIQYF.

The chain employs TRBV28 and TRBJ2-1; D is ambiguous. CDR3 length: 14 amino acids. CDR1 and CDR2 (germline): MDHEN, SYDVKM. V gave up 3 bases and J gave up 2 bases, with 8 bases separating them. This CDR3 reads CASSFGNTYNEQFF. In DNA, the CDR3 is TGTGCCAGCAGTTTTGGTAATACCTACAATGAGCAGTTCTTC.

The gene calls are TRBV14 and TRBJ2-5; the D is unclear. The CDR3 is 13 residues long. The V end was cut by 1 base, the J end by 4 bases, with 7 bases between. Germline V CDR1 and CDR2: SGHDN, FVKESK. This CDR3 is CASSQGLSETQYF. CDR3 DNA sequence: TGTGCCAGCAGCCAAGGGTTGTCAGAGACCCAGTACTTC.

The chain has TRBV12-3 or TRBV12-4 and TRBJ1-2, with a possible D match to TRBD1 (6 bases). Trimming shortened V by 1 base and J by 8 bases, and 11 bases separated the two germline ends. The CDR3 length is 13 residues. The CDR3 DNA follows: TGTGCCAGCAGTTTAGGGGGGCGAGGCGGCTACACCTTC. Translation gives CASSLGGRGGYTF.

This chain links TRBV3-1 with TRBJ2-1; TRBD1 agrees at 10 bases. Germline V gene data show CDR1 as LGHDT and CDR2 as YNNKEL (reference sequence). CDR3 size: 15 residues. With V trimmed by 5 bases and J by 7 bases, 8 bases remained unmatched. The CDR3 reads CASSATGGAGNEQFF. CDR3 coding DNA: TGTGCCAGCAGCGCGACAGGGGGCGCCGGGAATGAGCAGTTCTTC.

In this sample, this clonotype turned up a few times. V is TRBV25-1 and J is TRBJ2-2, with D perhaps matching TRBD1 or TRBD2 (5 bases each). Looked up from germline, CDR1 is MGHDK and CDR2 is SYGVNS. The CDR3 consists of 16 residues. V lost 4 bases, J lost 2 bases, and 14 bases lay in between. CDR3 amino acids: CASSGPGTINTGELFF. The CDR3 nucleotides read TGTGCCAGCAGTGGGCCCGGGACCATAAACACCGGGGAGCTGTTTTTT.

This clonotype was detected only a few times. This rearrangement joins TRBV10-3 to TRBJ1-1; D is ambiguous. The CDR3 loop spans 14 amino acids. The germline V and J ends were trimmed by 3 bases and 0 bases, with 8 bases remaining between them. Germline V gene sequence: CDR1 ENHRY, CDR2 SYGVKD. CDR3 bases: TGTGCCATCAGTGAAGGCACTTTGAACACTGAAGCTTTCTTT. It encodes CAISEGTLNTEAFF.

This clonotype was seen many times. The chain recombines TRBV27 with TRBJ2-7; tentatively, D is TRBD1 or TRBD2 (6 bases each). CDR1 is MNHEY, CDR2 SMNVEV, per germline (reference sequence). The CDR3 consists of 14 residues. V was pared by 8 bases and J by 5 bases, with 19 bases between. The CDR3 reads CASRSGGTVNEQYF. The CDR3 DNA reads TGTGCCAGCCGTTCCGGGGGCACGGTGAACGAGCAGTACTTC.

This clonotype has just a few counts. V and J are TRBV7-2 and TRBJ2-5; TRBD1 is a possible D gene (6 bases). In germline, CDR1 is SGHTA, CDR2 FQGNSA. The CDR3 totals 17 residues. V lost 2 bases, J lost 0 bases, and 16 bases lay in between. CDR3 sequence: CASSLQRVGGYQETQYF. The CDR3, as DNA: TGTGCCAGCAGCTTACAACGGGTAGGGGGATACCAAGAGACCCAGTACTTC.

The table lists this clonotype with a few counts. The chain is built from TRBV20-1 and TRBJ2-5; D possibly corresponds to TRBD2 (7 bases). The CDR3 spans 14 residues. The V end lost 3 bases, the J end lost 5 bases, and 16 bases lay between the germline ends. The V gene's germline CDR1 is DFQATT and CDR2 SNEGSKA (reference sequence). CDR3 in amino acids: CSASRGGRTETQYF. CDR3 in DNA: TGCAGTGCTAGTAGGGGGGGGAGGACGGAGACCCAGTACTTC.

V and J are TRBV29-1 and TRBJ2-3; TRBD1 might be the D (5 bases). Per germline, CDR1 SQVTM and CDR2 ANQGSEA. V dropped 5 bases and J dropped 2 bases, with 11 bases sitting between them. This CDR3 contains 13 residues. The CDR3 protein is CSVRRQITDTQYF. The CDR3, as DNA: TGCAGCGTTCGGCGACAGATCACAGATACGCAGTATTTT.

The chain couples TRBV27 to TRBJ2-7, with a tentative D call TRBD2 (6 bases). V lost 3 bases, J lost 7 bases, and 10 bases lay in between. The CDR3 is 12 amino acids. The germline CDR1 and CDR2 sequences are MNHEY and SMNVEV (reference sequence). The CDR3 DNA reads as TGTGCCAGCAGTTTTCCGGCGGGAGAGCAGTACTTC. Translation gives CASSFPAGEQYF.

This clonotype appeared a few times. The rearrangement uses TRBV7-8 and TRBJ2-1; D remains ambiguous. The CDR3 spans 16 residues. The V gene lost 0 bases and the J gene lost 0 bases, with 9 bases spanning the gap. Germline V CDR1 and CDR2: SGHVS, FQNEAQ. The CDR3 region has the DNA TGTGCCAGCAGCTTAGCGGTCTTCCTCTCCTACAATGAGCAGTTCTTC. As protein: CASSLAVFLSYNEQFF.

V and J are TRBV6-5 and TRBJ2-7, with 7 bases matching TRBD2. Germline V CDR1 and CDR2: MNHEY, SVGAGI. The CDR3 totals 14 residues. V was pared by 5 bases and J by 5 bases, with 9 bases of the junction left unmatched. The CDR3 protein is CASSLLATGDEQYF. The CDR3 region has the DNA TGTGCCAGCAGTCTACTAGCGACGGGGGACGAGCAGTACTTC.

In this sample, this clonotype turned up many times. The chain's CDR3 is CSVGERRGNEQFF. Written as DNA, the CDR3 is TGCAGCGTCGGCGAGCGGAGGGGCAATGAGCAGTTCTTC. The rearrangement uses TRBV29-1 and TRBJ2-1; D possibly corresponds to TRBD2 (6 bases). The V and J ends lost 6 bases and 6 bases respectively, with 15 bases between them. Germline V gene lookup returns CDR1 SQVTM and CDR2 ANQGSEA. The CDR3 is 13 amino acids.

The genes are TRBV10-3 and TRBJ2-3; D is possibly TRBD1 or TRBD2 (5 bases each). Per germline, CDR1 ENHRY and CDR2 SYGVKD. This CDR3 contains 14 residues. Trimming removed 7 bases from V and 0 bases from J, with 11 bases in between. The CDR3 loop is CAITPGLSTDTQYF. The CDR3 DNA sequence: TGTGCCATCACCCCGGGGCTAAGCACAGATACGCAGTATTTT.

This clonotype has a handful of counts. V gene TRBV7-2 combines with J gene TRBJ2-2, with a tentative D call TRBD2 (6 bases). Trimming shortened V by 2 bases and J by 4 bases, and 14 bases separated the two germline ends. The CDR3 covers 16 residues. CDR1 and CDR2 from the germline V gene are SGHTA and FQGNSA. CDR3 amino acids: CASSLIPGDVTGELFF. Written as DNA, the CDR3 is TGTGCCAGCAGCTTAATTCCGGGAGACGTCACCGGGGAGCTGTTTTTT.

About this clonotype itself: One junction end does not reproduce the germline sequence, and a read error may be involved. This sequence joins TRBV28 and TRBJ2-2, with TRBD2 matching 15 bases. The germline CDR1 and CDR2 sequences are MDHEN and SYDVKM. This CDR3 has 19 residues. CDR3 sequence (DNA): TGTGCCAGCAGCCCAAGGACTAGCGGGAGGGCCCCGAACACCGGGGAGCTGTCTTTT. It translates to CASSPRTSGRAPNTGELSF.

This clonotype was found many times. The chain joins TRBV20-1 to TRBJ2-1; 12 positions agree with TRBD2. V trimming: 5 bases; J trimming: 7 bases; junction bases outside the gene matches: 6. Germline values: CDR1 DFQATT, CDR2 SNEGSKA (reference sequence). The CDR3 contains 14 residues. The CDR3 spells CSAGTSGRRNEQFF. In DNA, the CDR3 is TGCAGTGCTGGAACTAGCGGGAGGAGGAATGAGCAGTTCTTC.

This clonotype was seen repeatedly, ten times or more. V usage is TRBV29-1 and J usage is TRBJ2-1, with TRBD2 matching over 10 bases. The V segment lost 4 bases and the J segment 4 bases; nucleotides outside the gene matches: 4. Looked up from germline, CDR1 is SQVTM and CDR2 is ANQGSEA. The CDR3 sequence is 14 residues long. CDR3 residues: CSVATSGDYNEQFF. CDR3 in DNA: TGCAGCGTTGCTACTAGCGGGGATTACAATGAGCAGTTCTTC.